A selection of T cell receptor beta chains follows, all from one sample in a study of cytomegalovirus exposure and HLA in healthy donors. The table came from immunoSEQ multiplex PCR; TCRdb's copy has only in-frame clones and leaves some out. The top ten clones hold roughly 2.9% of a sample with roughly 48,000 clones, 73% of them seen once. Input material: PBMCs. These receptors were taken from a young man in good health and CMV-seronegative. Both conserved end residues are part of each CDR3. D genes are given only for firm matches. Size values are once, few and many counts, or a class for expanded clones, and some rows have none.

V: TRBV6-5; size: .; D: TRBD1; J: TRBJ2-1; DNA: TGTGCCAGCAGCCTGGACAGGTTCAATGAGCAGTTCTTC; CDR3: CASSLDRFNEQFF
V: TRBV10-1; size: .; D: .; J: TRBJ2-2; DNA: TGCGCCAGCCGACGAGGCACCGGGGAGCTGTTTTTT; CDR3: CASRRGTGELFF
V: TRBV30; size: .; D: TRBD2; J: TRBJ2-7; DNA: TGTGCCTGGAGTGTAAGGCTAGCGGGAGGGCCGTACGAGCAGTACTTC; CDR3: CAWSVRLAGGPYEQYF
V: TRBV11-3; size: .; D: .; J: TRBJ2-7; DNA: TGTGCCAGCAGCTCTCGTCTGCACAGGGCCTACGAGCAGTACTTC; CDR3: CASSSRLHRAYEQYF
V: TRBV4-1; size: .; D: TRBD2; J: TRBJ2-1; DNA: TGCGCCAGCAGCCTAGGACTAGCGGGAGTTTTTAATGAGCAGTTCTTC; CDR3: CASSLGLAGVFNEQFF
V: TRBV7-7; size: .; D: TRBD1; J: TRBJ1-1; DNA: TGTGCTAGCAGTGGGGGACAGGGGGCCGGGTTAGCTAGTGTTAGTAACACTGAAGCTTTCTTT; CDR3: CASSGGQGAGLASVSNTEAFF
V: TRBV27; size: once; D: .; J: TRBJ1-1; DNA: TGTGCCAGCGGCAGGGTGATTACTGAAGCTTTCTTT; CDR3: CASGRVITEAFF
V: TRBV4-1; size: .; D: TRBD2; J: TRBJ2-1; DNA: TGCGCCAGCAGCCAAGATACCGGACTAGCGGGATCTCCCTCCTACAATGAGCAGTTCTTC; CDR3: CASSQDTGLAGSPSYNEQFF
V: TRBV5-6; size: .; D: .; J: TRBJ2-3; DNA: TGTGCCAGCAGCTTGGGCGACAGGACTCTCACAGATACGCAGTATTTT; CDR3: CASSLGDRTLTDTQYF
V: TRBV7-8; size: .; D: TRBD2; J: TRBJ2-7; DNA: TGTGCCAGCAGCGAGACTAGCGGGACTAGGGGCGAGCAGTACTTC; CDR3: CASSETSGTRGEQYF
V: TRBV28; size: .; D: .; J: TRBJ1-2; DNA: TGTGCCAGCAGGGAAAAGGGGCGGAACTATGGCTACACCTTC; CDR3: CASREKGRNYGYTF
V: TRBV6-5; size: few; D: TRBD1; J: TRBJ2-5; DNA: TGTGCCAGCAGTTACCGGGGGACAGGGCAGGGAGAGACCCAGTACTTC; CDR3: CASSYRGTGQGETQYF
V: TRBV30; size: .; D: TRBD1; J: TRBJ1-2; DNA: TGTGCCTGGAGTGTACAGGGACAGGGTACGGGCTACACCTTC; CDR3: CAWSVQGQGTGYTF
V: TRBV29-1; size: .; D: TRBD2; J: TRBJ2-5; DNA: TGCAGCGTTGAGAGGAGCGGGAGCCTTTTTTTCGGGGAGACCCAGTACTTC; CDR3: CSVERSGSLFFGETQYF
V: TRBV5-1; size: .; D: .; J: TRBJ2-7; DNA: TGCGCCGCCGACCCGACTGAGAGCTCCTACGAGCAGTACTTC; CDR3: CAADPTESSYEQYF
V: TRBV28; size: .; D: .; J: TRBJ2-1; DNA: TGTGCCAGCAGTCGGACTTTCAATGAGCAGTTCTTC; CDR3: CASSRTFNEQFF
V: TRBV7-2; size: .; D: TRBD2; J: TRBJ2-1; DNA: TGTGCCAGCAGCCCGGGACTAATCAATGAGCAGTTCTTC; CDR3: CASSPGLINEQFF
V: TRBV19; size: .; D: .; J: TRBJ1-2; DNA: TGTGCCAGTAGTGAAGCTCCCTATGGCTACACCTTC; CDR3: CASSEAPYGYTF